These 7 T cell receptor beta chains were sequenced from one sample in a study of response to subunit inactivated influenza vaccine. MiXCR was run by TCRdb on the RT-PCR reads, yielding one entry per CDR3 protein. The data hold about 520,000 distinct CDR3 sequences, with approximately 7.7% observed a single time. The starting material was PBMCs from blood, obtained around 2 years after vaccination. Receptors originate from a man between 50 and 75 years old who received an inactivated influenza vaccine.

The rearrangement joins TRBV4-2 to TRBJ1-2; the D is unclear. The length of the CDR3 is 15 residues. V lost 2 bases to trimming and J lost 0 bases, with 10 bases between them. The V gene's germline CDR1 is LGHNA and CDR2 YNFKEQ. As DNA, the CDR3 is TGTGCCAGCAGCCAATCCGGCAGTACTAACTATGGCTACACCTTC. Translating it yields CASSQSGSTNYGYTF.

This clonotype was observed a few times. J is TRBJ2-1 and V is TRBV29-1, with 8 bases matching TRBD2. With V trimmed by 7 bases and J by 7 bases, 9 bases remained unmatched. CDR1 is SQVTM and CDR2 is ANQGSEA in the germline V gene. The CDR3 spans 13 residues. The CDR3 is CSGPLAGGNEQFF. The CDR3, as DNA: TGCAGCGGCCCCCTTGCGGGGGGAAATGAGCAGTTCTTC.

At least ten counts were recorded for this clonotype. The chain links TRBV20-1 to TRBJ2-1; D perhaps matches TRBD2 (5 bases). The CDR3 sequence is 14 residues long. Per germline, CDR1 DFQATT and CDR2 SNEGSKA (reference sequence). Trimming left V 0 bases short and J 1 base short, with 7 bases between. Here the CDR3 DNA reads TGCAGTGCTAGAGAAAGCGGTTCCTACAATGAGCAGTTCTTC. Translating gives CSARESGSYNEQFF.

There are many counts of this clonotype. This chain connects TRBV10-3 to TRBJ1-2; no firm D call. Germline V gene sequence: CDR1 ENHRY, CDR2 SYGVKD. CDR3 length: 13 residues. The germline V and J ends were trimmed by 3 bases and 6 bases, with 11 bases remaining between them. CDR3 protein: CAISERATDGYTF. CDR3 DNA: TGTGCCATCAGTGAAAGGGCAACCGATGGCTACACCTTC.

The chain joins TRBV29-1 to TRBJ1-1, with D uncertain. Germline V CDR1 and CDR2: SQVTM, ANQGSEA. This CDR3 is built from 13 residues. The V end was cut by 7 bases, the J end by 1 base, with 13 bases between. CDR3 sequence: CSAMGMGNTEAFF. CDR3 nucleotides: TGCAGCGCCATGGGGATGGGGAACACTGAAGCTTTCTTT.

This clonotype has more than one count but fewer than ten. V gene TRBV12-3 or TRBV12-4 combines with J gene TRBJ2-7; D not certain. The CDR3 sequence is 14 residues long. Trimming stripped 6 bases from V and 4 bases from J, with 16 bases between. This chain's CDR3 is CASSFSGPQYEQYF. CDR3 sequence (DNA): TGTGCCAGCAGCTTCTCGGGCCCTCAGTACGAGCAGTACTTC.

This clonotype was detected only a few times. This chain joins TRBV4-3 and TRBJ2-1; no clear D. The CDR3 covers 14 residues. Deletions cut 4 bases from V and 5 bases from J, with 12 bases between. From germline, CDR1 is LGHNA and CDR2 YSLEER. As DNA, the CDR3 is TGCGCCAGCAGCCTCTCTCATTTAGACAATGAGCAGTTCTTC. Residues: CASSLSHLDNEQFF.